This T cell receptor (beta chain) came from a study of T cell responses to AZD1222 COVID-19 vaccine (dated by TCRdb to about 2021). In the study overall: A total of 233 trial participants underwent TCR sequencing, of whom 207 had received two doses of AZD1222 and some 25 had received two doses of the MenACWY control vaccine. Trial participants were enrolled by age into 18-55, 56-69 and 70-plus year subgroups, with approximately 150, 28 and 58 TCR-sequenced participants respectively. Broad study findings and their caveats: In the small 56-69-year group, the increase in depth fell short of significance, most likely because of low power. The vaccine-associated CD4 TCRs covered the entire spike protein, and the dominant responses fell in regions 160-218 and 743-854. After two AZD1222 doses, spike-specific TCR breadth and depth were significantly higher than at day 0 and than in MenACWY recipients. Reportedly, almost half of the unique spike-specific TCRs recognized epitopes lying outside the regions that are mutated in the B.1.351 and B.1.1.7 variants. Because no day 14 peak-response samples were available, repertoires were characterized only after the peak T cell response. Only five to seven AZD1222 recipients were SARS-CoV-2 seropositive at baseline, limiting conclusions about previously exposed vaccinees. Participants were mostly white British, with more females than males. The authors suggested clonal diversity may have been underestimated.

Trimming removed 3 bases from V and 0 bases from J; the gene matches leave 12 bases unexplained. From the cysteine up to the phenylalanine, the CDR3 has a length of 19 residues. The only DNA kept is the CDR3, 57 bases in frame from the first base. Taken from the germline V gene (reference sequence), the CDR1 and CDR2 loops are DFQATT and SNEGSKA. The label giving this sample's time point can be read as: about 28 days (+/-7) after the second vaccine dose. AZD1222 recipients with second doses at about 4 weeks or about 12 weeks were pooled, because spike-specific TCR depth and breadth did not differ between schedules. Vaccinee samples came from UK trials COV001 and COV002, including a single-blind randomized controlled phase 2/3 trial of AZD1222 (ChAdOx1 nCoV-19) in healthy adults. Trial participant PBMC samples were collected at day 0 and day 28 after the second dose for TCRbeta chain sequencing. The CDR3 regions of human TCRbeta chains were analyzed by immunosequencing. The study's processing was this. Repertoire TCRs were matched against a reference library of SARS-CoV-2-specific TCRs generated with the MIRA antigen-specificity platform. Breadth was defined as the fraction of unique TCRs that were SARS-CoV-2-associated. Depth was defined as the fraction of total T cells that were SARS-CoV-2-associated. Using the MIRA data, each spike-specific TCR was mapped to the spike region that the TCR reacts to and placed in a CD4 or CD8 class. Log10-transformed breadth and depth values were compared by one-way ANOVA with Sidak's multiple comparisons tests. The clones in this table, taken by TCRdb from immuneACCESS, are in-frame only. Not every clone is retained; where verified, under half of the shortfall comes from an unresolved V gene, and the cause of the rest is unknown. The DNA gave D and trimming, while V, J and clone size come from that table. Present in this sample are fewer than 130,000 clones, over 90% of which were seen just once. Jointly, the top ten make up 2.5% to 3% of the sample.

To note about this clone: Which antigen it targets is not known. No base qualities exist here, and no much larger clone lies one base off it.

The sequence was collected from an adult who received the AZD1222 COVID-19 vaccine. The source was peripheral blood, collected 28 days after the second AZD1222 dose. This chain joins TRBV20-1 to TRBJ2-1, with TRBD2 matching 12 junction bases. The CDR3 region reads CSASILAGGPSSSYNEQFF. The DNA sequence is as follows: TGCAGTGCTAGTATACTAGCGGGAGGCCCGTCGAGCTCCTACAATGAGCAGTTCTTC.